This TCR beta chain was captured in a study of graft-versus-host responses after intestinal transplantation. Study-wide background: Every recipient underwent anti-thymocyte globulin induction, then tacrolimus and steroids for approximately three years.

The repertoire was sequenced with immunoSEQ multiplex PCR; TCRdb's copy has only in-frame clones and lacks some. The sample has roughly 89,000 clones, roughly 92% seen once; the top ten hold approximately 0.18%. This CDR3 contains 14 residues. CDR1 is LNHNV, CDR2 YYDKDF, per germline (reference sequence). In regard to this clone: What it binds is unknown.

This receptor was identified in a human donor who received an intestinal transplant. V gene TRBV15 combines with J gene TRBJ2-7; 8 nucleotides match TRBD2. The J call is doubtful: the DNA matches TRBJ2-5 better. Sequenced material: unstimulated CD4+ T cells sorted from spleen or lymph node cells, taken before intestinal transplant. CDR3 region: CATSSGGGQETQYF. In DNA form, the CDR3 reads TGTGCCACCAGCAGCGGGGGGGGACAAGAGACCCAGTACTTC.